This T cell receptor beta chain emerged from a study of spatial heterogeneity in lung cancer (dated by TCRdb to the late 2010s). Regarding the research as a whole: Donors were 72 patients with early-stage, untreated non-small cell lung cancer from the lung TRACERx cohort. Follow-up PBMC samples were sequenced whenever the samples were available, and the median time to follow-up was roughly two years after resection. Beta-chain transcripts were consistently detected in greater numbers than alpha-chain transcripts, which likely reflected higher beta-chain transcript abundance. In the raw uncorrected reads, each unique combination of TCR and UMI appeared more than ten times on average. The study quantitatively compared TCR alpha and beta repertoires across multiple tumor regions, matched nontumor lung and blood in non-small cell lung cancer. The study linked features of the TCR repertoire to counts of nonsynonymous mutations, which were determined by whole-exome sequencing of tumor tissue. Both alpha and beta chains were TCR-sequenced in samples taken at surgery, namely 220 tumor regions, 63 to 70 matched nontumor lung samples and 56 PBMC samples.

Notes on this clonotype: No antigen is known for it. No base quality information exists; no much larger clone differs at one position.

Libraries were built with 5' RACE. These reads were obtained on a NextSeq 500. The TCR library protocol attached a unique molecular identifier to each TCR cDNA molecule to allow correction of PCR and sequencing errors. For the original study's pipeline: Decombinator tools were used for TCR identification, UMI-based error correction and CDR3 extraction. TCRs above a frequency of 2 per 1,000, corresponding to the top 1% of the tumor frequency distribution, were defined as expanded. Each repertoire was subsampled 100 times to 5,000 TCRs, after which Renyi diversity was computed with the R vegan package. To build CDR3 similarity networks, amino acid triplet string-kernel similarity was used, and CDR3s were connected when their pairwise similarity was above 0.82. Starting from the raw public reads, TCRdb applied fastp trimming at Q25, assembled clones with MiXCR and retained in-frame beta chains. Each CDR3 protein gets just one entry, which takes the most common genes and DNA from the rows behind it. TCRdb assigned the V and J calls; the authors' analysis was not used. The sample table lists over 85,000 distinct CDR3 sequences, 15% to 20% of them with a count of one. The ten largest clones add up to 21% of the sample.

Sequences MGHRA (CDR1) and YSYEKL (CDR2) are obtained from the germline V gene. Compared with germline, V lacks 5 bases and J lacks 4 bases; bases without a gene match: 8. The CDR3 numbers 15 residues from cysteine through phenylalanine. Only CDR3 DNA remains: 45 bases, in frame from the first base. General conclusions and limits of the study: Comparisons of baseline and follow-up blood repertoires included only 14 patients. Ubiquitous expanded tumor TCRs were detected in blood more often at tumor resection than at routine follow-up. Additional single-cell paired TCR alpha and beta sequencing was considered necessary to confirm, at a functional level, the hypothesis that regional TCRs recognize regional mutations.

According to the study, the label for this sample's time point signals: blood at routine non-recurrence follow-up after resection. For TCR sequencing, whole RNA was extracted from tumor and nontumor lung tissue, or from cryopreserved PBMC samples, and no cell sorting was done. Only patients with enough RNA available from two or more tumor regions were chosen for TCR sequencing. This receptor chain uses TRBV4-1 and TRBJ1-1; 9 middle bases align to TRBD1. The sequence was obtained from a male donor with early-stage non-small cell lung cancer. Sequencing used PBMCs, obtained at follow-up. The bases read TGCGCCAGCAGCAGATCCCGGGACAGGGTCACTGAAGCTTTCTTT. Translated, this gives CASSRSRDRVTEAFF.